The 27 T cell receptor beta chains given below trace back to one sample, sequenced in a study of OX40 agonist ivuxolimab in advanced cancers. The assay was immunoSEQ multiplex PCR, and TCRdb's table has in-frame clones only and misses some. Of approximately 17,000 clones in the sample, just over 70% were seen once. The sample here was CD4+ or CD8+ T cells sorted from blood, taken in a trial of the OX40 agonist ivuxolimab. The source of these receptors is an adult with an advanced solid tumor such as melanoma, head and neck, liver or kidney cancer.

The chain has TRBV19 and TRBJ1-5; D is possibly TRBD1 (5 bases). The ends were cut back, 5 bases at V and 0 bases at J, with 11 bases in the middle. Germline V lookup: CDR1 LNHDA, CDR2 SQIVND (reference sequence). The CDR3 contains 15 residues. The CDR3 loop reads CASSGGDHSNQPQHF. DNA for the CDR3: TGTGCCAGTAGTGGAGGGGACCATAGCAATCAGCCCCAGCATTTT.

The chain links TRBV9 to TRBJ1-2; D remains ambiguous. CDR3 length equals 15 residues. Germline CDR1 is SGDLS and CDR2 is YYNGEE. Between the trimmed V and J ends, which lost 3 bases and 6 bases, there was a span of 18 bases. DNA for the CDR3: TGTGCCAGCAGCGGCCAAGACGACTTGTTCGATGGCTACACCTTC. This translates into CASSGQDDLFDGYTF.

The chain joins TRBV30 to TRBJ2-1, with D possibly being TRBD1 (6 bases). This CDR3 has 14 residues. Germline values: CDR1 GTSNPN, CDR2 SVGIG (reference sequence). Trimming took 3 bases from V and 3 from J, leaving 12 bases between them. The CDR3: CAWSLRGFYNEQFF. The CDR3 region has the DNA TGTGCCTGGAGCTTAAGGGGGTTCTACAATGAGCAGTTCTTC.

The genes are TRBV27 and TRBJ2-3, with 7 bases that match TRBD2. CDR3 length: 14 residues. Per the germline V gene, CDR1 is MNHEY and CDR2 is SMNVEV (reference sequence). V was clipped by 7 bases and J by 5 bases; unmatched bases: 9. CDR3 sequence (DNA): TGTGCCAGCAAGAGCGGGATGGACGGAGATACGCAGTATTTT. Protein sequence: CASKSGMDGDTQYF.

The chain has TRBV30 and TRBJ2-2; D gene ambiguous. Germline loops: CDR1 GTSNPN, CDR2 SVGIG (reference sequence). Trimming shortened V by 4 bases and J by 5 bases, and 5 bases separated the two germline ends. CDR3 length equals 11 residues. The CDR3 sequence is CAWTVTGELFF. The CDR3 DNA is TGTGCCTGGACAGTTACCGGGGAGCTGTTTTTT.

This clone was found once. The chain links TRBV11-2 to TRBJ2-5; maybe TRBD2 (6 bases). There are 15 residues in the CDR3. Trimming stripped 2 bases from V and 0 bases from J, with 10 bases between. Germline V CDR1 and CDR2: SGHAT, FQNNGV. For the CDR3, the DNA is TGTGCCAGCAGCTTATGGGGCGGGAACCAAGAGACCCAGTACTTC. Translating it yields CASSLWGGNQETQYF. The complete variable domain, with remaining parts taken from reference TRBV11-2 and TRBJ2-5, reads EAGVAQSPRYKIIEKRQSVAFWCNPISGHATLYWYQQILGQGPKLLIQFQNNGVVDDSQLPKDRFSAERLKGVDSTLKIQPAKLEDSAVYLCASSLWGGNQETQYFGPGTRLLVL.

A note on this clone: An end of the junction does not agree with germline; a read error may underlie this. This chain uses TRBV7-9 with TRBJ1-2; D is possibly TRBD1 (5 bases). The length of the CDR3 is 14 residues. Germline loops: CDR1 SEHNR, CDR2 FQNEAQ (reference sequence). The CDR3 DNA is TGCGCCAGCAGCCAAGATGAGGGGAGCTATGGCTACACCTTC. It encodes CASSQDEGSYGYTF.

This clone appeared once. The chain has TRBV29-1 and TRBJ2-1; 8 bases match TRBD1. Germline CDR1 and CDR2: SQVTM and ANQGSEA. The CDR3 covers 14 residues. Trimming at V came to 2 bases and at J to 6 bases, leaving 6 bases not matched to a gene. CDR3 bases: TGCAGCGTTGAACAGGGGGCTGGCCTCAATGAGCAGTTCTTC. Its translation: CSVEQGAGLNEQFF.

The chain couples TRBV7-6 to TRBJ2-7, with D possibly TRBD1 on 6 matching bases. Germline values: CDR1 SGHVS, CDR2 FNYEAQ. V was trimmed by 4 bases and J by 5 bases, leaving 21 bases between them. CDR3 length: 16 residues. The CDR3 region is CASSSGVRAGEHEQYF. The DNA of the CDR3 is TGTGCCAGCAGCTCTGGGGTAAGGGCAGGGGAGCACGAGCAGTACTTC.

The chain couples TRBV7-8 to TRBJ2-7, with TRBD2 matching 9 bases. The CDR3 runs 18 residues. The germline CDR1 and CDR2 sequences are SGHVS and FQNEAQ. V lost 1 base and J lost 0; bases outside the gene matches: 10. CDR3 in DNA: TGTGCCAGCAGCTTAGGTGGGCTAGCGGGGCCGAGCTCCTACGAGCAGTACTTC. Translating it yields CASSLGGLAGPSSYEQYF.

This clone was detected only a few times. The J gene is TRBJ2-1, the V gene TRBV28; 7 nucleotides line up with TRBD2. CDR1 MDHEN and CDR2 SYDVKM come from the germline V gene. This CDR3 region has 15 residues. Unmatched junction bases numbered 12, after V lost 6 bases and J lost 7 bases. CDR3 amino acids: CASRPSSGGGNEQFF. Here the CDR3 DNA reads TGTGCCAGCAGGCCCTCTAGCGGAGGTGGTAATGAGCAGTTCTTC.

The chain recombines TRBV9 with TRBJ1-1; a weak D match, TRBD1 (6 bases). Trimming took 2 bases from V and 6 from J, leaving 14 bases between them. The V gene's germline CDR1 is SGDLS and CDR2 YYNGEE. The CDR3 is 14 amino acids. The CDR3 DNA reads TGTGCCAGCAGCGTGCAGGGGCTTCCCGCTGAAGCTTTCTTT. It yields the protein CASSVQGLPAEAFF. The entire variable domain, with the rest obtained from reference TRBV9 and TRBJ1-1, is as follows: DSGVTQTPKHLITATGQRVTLRCSPRSGDLSVYWYQQSLDQGLQFLIQYYNGEERAKGNILERFSAQQFPDLHSELNLSSLELGDSALYFCASSVQGLPAEAFFGQGTRLTVV.

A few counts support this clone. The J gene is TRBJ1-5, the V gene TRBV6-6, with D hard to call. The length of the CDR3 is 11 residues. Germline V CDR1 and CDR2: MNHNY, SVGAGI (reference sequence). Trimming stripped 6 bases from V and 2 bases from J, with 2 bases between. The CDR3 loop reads CASSRNQPQHF. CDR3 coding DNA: TGTGCCAGCAGCCGCAATCAGCCCCAGCATTTT.

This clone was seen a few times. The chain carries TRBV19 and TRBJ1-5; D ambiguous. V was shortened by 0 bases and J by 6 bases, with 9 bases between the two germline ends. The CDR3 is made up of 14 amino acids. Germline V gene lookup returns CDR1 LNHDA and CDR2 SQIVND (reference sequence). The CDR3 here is CASSIDRRGQPQHF. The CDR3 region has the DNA TGTGCCAGTAGTATAGATCGGCGGGGTCAGCCCCAGCATTTT.

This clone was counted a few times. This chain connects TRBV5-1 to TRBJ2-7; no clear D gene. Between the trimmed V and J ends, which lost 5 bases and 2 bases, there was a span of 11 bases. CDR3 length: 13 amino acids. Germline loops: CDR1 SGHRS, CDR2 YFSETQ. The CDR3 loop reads CASSIGPTYEQYF. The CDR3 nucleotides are TGCGCCAGCAGTATCGGACCGACCTACGAGCAGTACTTC.

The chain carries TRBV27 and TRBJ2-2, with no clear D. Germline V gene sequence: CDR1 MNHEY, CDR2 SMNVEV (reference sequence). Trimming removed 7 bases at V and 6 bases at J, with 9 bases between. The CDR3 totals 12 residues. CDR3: CASMLGSGELFF. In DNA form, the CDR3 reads TGTGCCAGCATGCTAGGGTCCGGGGAGCTGTTTTTT.

CDR3 DNA sequence: TGTGCCAGCAGCACCCAGATGGACGGCAGCTCCTACAATGAGCAGTTCTTC. As protein: CASSTQMDGSSYNEQFF. The J gene is TRBJ2-1, the V gene TRBV11-1, with no clear D. Germline CDR1 and CDR2: SGHAT and FQDESV (reference sequence). The CDR3 has 17 amino acids. The ends were cut back, 5 bases at V and 0 bases at J, with 17 bases in the middle.

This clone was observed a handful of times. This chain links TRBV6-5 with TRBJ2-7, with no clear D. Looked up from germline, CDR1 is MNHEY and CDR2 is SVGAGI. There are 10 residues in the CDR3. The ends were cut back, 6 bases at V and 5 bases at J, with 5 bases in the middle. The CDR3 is CASRGDEQYF. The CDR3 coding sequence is TGTGCCAGCAGGGGTGACGAGCAGTACTTC.

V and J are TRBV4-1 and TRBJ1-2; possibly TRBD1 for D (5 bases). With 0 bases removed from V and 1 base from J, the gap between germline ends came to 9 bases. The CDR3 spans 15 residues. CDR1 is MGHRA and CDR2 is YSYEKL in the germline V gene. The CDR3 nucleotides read TGCGCCAGCAGCCAAGAAACGGGGCTTAACTATGGCTACACCTTC. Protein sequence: CASSQETGLNYGYTF.

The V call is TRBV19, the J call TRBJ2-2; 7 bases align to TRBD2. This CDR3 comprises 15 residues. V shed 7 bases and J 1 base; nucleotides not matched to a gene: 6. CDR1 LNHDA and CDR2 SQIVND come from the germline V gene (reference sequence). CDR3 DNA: TGTGCCAGTAACTTCCCTAGCGGGAACACCGGGGAGCTGTTTTTT. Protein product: CASNFPSGNTGELFF.

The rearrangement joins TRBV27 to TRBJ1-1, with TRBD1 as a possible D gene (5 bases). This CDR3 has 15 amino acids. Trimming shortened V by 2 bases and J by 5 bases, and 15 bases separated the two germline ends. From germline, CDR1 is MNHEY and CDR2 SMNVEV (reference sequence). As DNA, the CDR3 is TGTGCCAGCAGTTTAGCCCACTCAAGGGGTACTGAAGCTTTCTTT. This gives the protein CASSLAHSRGTEAFF.

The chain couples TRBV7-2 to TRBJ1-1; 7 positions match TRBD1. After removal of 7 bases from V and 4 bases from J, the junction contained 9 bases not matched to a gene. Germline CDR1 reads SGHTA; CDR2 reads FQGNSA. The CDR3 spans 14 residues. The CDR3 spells CASTSGTVSTEAFF. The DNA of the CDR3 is TGTGCCAGCACCTCCGGGACAGTTAGCACTGAAGCTTTCTTT.

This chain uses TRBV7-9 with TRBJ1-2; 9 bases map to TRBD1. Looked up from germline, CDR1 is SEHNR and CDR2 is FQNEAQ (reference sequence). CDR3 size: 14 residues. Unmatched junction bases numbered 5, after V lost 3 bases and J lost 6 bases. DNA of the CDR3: TGTGCCAGCAGCTTGGCACAGGGGGCGAATGGCTACACCTTC. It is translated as CASSLAQGANGYTF. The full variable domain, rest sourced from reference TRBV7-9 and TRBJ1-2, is DTGVSQNPRHKITKRGQNVTFRCDPISEHNRLYWYRQTLGQGPEFLTYFQNEAQLEKSRLLSDRFSAERPKGSFSTLEIQRTEQGDSAMYLCASSLAQGANGYTFGSGTRLTVV.

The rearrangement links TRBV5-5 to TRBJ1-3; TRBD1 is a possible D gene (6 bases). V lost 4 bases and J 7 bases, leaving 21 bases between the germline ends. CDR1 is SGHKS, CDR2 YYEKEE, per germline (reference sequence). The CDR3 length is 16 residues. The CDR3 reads CASSLDVTGRGNTIYF. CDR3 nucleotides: TGTGCCAGCAGCCTGGACGTAACAGGGCGGGGTAACACCATATATTTT. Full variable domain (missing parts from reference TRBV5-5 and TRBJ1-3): DAGVTQSPTHLIKTRGQQVTLRCSPISGHKSVSWYQQVLGQGPQFIFQYYEKEERGRGNFPDRFSARQFPNYSSELNVNALLLGDSALYLCASSLDVTGRGNTIYFGEGSWLTVV.

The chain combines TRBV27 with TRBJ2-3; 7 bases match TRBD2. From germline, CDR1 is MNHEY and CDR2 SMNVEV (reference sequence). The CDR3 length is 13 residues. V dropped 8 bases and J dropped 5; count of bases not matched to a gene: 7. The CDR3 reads CASQGGGVDTQYF. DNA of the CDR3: TGTGCCAGCCAAGGTGGGGGGGTAGATACGCAGTATTTT.

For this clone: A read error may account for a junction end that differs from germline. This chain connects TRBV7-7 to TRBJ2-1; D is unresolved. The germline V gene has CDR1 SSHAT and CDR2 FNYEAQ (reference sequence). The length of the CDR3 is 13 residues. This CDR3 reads CASSLAFTSEQFF. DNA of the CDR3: TGTGCTAGCAGCTTAGCCTTCACGAGTGAGCAGTTCTTC.

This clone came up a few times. CDR3 bases: TGCGCCAGCAGCCAAGATTTCCCACAGGGAAGCACTGAAGCTTTCTTT. It encodes CASSQDFPQGSTEAFF. V is TRBV4-1 and J is TRBJ1-1; possible D gene TRBD1, 6 bases. Germline CDR1 MGHRA, CDR2 YSYEKL. The V and J ends lost 0 bases and 4 bases respectively, with 15 bases between them. The CDR3 is 16 amino acids.